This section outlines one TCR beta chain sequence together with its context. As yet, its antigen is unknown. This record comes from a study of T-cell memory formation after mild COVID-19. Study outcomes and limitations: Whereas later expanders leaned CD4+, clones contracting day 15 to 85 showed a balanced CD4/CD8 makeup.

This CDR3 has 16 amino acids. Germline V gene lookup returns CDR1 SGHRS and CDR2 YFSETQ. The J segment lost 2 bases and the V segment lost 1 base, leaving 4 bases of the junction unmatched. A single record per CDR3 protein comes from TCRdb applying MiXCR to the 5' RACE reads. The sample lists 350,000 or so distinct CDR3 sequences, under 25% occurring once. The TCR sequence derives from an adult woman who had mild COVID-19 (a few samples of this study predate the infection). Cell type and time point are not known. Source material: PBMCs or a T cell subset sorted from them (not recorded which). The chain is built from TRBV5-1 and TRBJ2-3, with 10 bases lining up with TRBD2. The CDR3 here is CASSLQSGGATDTQYF. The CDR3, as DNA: TGCGCCAGCAGCTTGCAAAGCGGGGGGGCCACAGATACGCAGTATTTT.